The source of this T cell receptor (beta chain) is a study of T cell changes during pregnancy in multiple sclerosis. The germline V gene encodes CDR1 MDHEN and CDR2 SYDVKM. V was shortened by 2 bases and J by 2 bases, with 7 bases between the two germline ends. The CDR3 sequence is 13 residues long. Only in-frame clones appear in the TCRdb table, and some are missing; sequencing was by immunoSEQ multiplex PCR. Among roughly 46,000 clones listed, about 92% were seen once. This TCR was recovered from a female donor with multiple sclerosis, enrolled in a pregnancy study. The rearrangement joins TRBV28 to TRBJ2-7; no definite D call. Sample: peripheral blood, taken in the third trimester of pregnancy. The CDR3 sequence: CASSLTNAYEQYF. The CDR3 bases are TGTGCCAGCAGTTTAACAAACGCCTACGAGCAGTACTTC.